These T cell receptor beta chains were read from a single sample in a study of T-cell memory formation after mild COVID-19. TCRdb used MiXCR to reprocess the 5' RACE reads, holding one entry per CDR3 protein. Counted here are roughly 500,000 distinct CDR3 sequences, about a fifth occurring once; the ten biggest clones make up roughly an eighth. The specimen was PBMCs or a T cell subset sorted from them (not recorded which). The receptors shown here come from an adult woman who had mild COVID-19 (a few samples of this study predate the infection). Cell type and time point are not known. CDR3s include the opening cysteine and the closing phenylalanine or tryptophan. Each record gives: D gene, J gene, clone size, V gene, CDR3 DNA, CDR3 protein. A D gene is named only where the DNA matches it firmly. The listing skips clone size in some rows; elsewhere it reads once, few, many or a size class.

TRBD1 | TRBJ2-7 | few | TRBV24-1 | TGTGCCACCAGTGACCACCCCGGGACAGGATACGAGCAGTACTTC | CATSDHPGTGYEQYF
- | TRBJ1-1 | many | TRBV7-3 | TGTGCCAGCAGCTTGTCCGGGACGGCGAACACTGAAGCTTTCTTT | CASSLSGTANTEAFF
- | TRBJ1-1 | - | TRBV4-3 | TGCGCCAGCAGCCAAGCGTTGTACAGTTTGAACACTGAAGCTTTCTTT | CASSQALYSLNTEAFF
TRBD1 | TRBJ2-7 | few | TRBV19 | TGTGCCAGTAGTATAGGGACAGGGAACTACGAGCAGTACTTC | CASSIGTGNYEQYF
TRBD2 | TRBJ2-1 | few | TRBV19 | TGTGCCAGTAGTATAGGGCCCCCCACTAGCGGGGCGTACAATGAGCAGTTCTTC | CASSIGPPTSGAYNEQFF
- | TRBJ2-3 | many | TRBV29-1 | TGCAGCGTTAACCCAGGGTGGACAGATACGCAGTATTTT | CSVNPGWTDTQYF
- | TRBJ2-5 | - | TRBV18 | TGTGCCAGCTCACCACTTCAGACAGGTGGAGGAGAGACCCAGTACTTC | CASSPLQTGGGETQYF
TRBD2 | TRBJ2-7 | many | TRBV4-3 | TGCGCCAGCAGCCAAGTATTGTCTAGCGGGAGTAAAGAGCAGTACTTC | CASSQVLSSGSKEQYF
TRBD1 | TRBJ1-1 | many | TRBV29-1 | TGCAGCTCCGATGGGACAGGAGAGAACACTGAAGCTTTCTTT | CSSDGTGENTEAFF
- | TRBJ1-6 | - | TRBV18 | TGTGCCAGCTCTACCGACAGGAAGAATTCACCCCTCCACTTT | CASSTDRKNSPLHF
TRBD1 | TRBJ1-6 | - | TRBV29-1 | TGCAGCGTCGGGACAGGGGACAATTCACCCCTCCACTTT | CSVGTGDNSPLHF
- | TRBJ1-1 | - | TRBV24-1 | TGTGCCACCAGTGATCCCGGGTTTGGAGCTGAAGCTTTCTTT | CATSDPGFGAEAFF
- | TRBJ1-4 | few | TRBV27 | TGTGCCAGCAGCCGACGCCAGAATGAAAAACTGTTTTTT | CASSRRQNEKLFF
TRBD1 | TRBJ1-2 | - | TRBV20-1 | TGCAGTGCTAGAGATCTAAAGGGGGCGGGATTTGGCTACACCTTC | CSARDLKGAGFGYTF
TRBD2 | TRBJ2-7 | few | TRBV6-6 | TGTGCCAGCAGTAAAGCGGGAAGCTCCTACGAGCAGTACTTC | CASSKAGSSYEQYF
TRBD2 | TRBJ2-7 | - | TRBV27 | TGTGCCAGCAGAGACATACTAGCGGGAGGTGACGAGCAGTACTTC | CASRDILAGGDEQYF
TRBD1 | TRBJ1-1 | - | TRBV18 | TGTGCCAGCTCAAAAGACGGGACAGGGATCCTGAACACTGAAGCTTTCTTT | CASSKDGTGILNTEAFF
- | TRBJ2-7 | - | TRBV14 | TGTGCCAGCAGCCCCAGGAGAAGTGCTAGTGGAAACGAGCAGTACTTC | CASSPRRSASGNEQYF
- | TRBJ2-7 | - | TRBV20-1 | TGCAGTGCTAGAGATCCAGCGGCCTCCTACGAGCAGTACTTC | CSARDPAASYEQYF
TRBD2 | TRBJ2-1 | few | TRBV5-4 | TGTGCCAGCAGCCCTCAAGCGGGAAGCTCCTACAATGAGCAGTTCTTC | CASSPQAGSSYNEQFF
- | TRBJ2-7 | few | TRBV4-3 | TGCGCCAGCAGCCAGGCAGGGACATCCAGGGAGGCCCCCTACGAGCAGTACTTC | CASSQAGTSREAPYEQYF
TRBD2 | TRBJ2-7 | few | TRBV7-2 | TGTGCCAGCAGCTTTCGGGGGGGCCCCTCCTACGAGCAGTACTTC | CASSFRGGPSYEQYF
- | TRBJ2-2 | many | TRBV25-1 | TGTGCCAGCAGTGATCGAGGGCCCGGGGAGCTGTTTTTT | CASSDRGPGELFF
- | TRBJ2-3 | - | TRBV7-6 | TGTGCCAGCAGCTTAGGGTGGGGGGCGGATACGCAGTATTTT | CASSLGWGADTQYF
- | TRBJ2-5 | - | TRBV7-3 | TGTGCCAGCAGCTTGTCTAGCTCCCAAGAGACCCAGTACTTC | CASSLSSSQETQYF
TRBD2 | TRBJ2-2 | - | TRBV12-3/TRBV12-4 | TGTGCCACCAAGGGAGGGACCCCCACCGGGGAGCTGTTTTTT | CATKGGTPTGELFF
- | TRBJ1-1 | few | TRBV5-1 | TGCGCCAGCAGCCGGGGCCGGGACACTGAAGCTTTCTTT | CASSRGRDTEAFF
- | TRBJ2-7 | - | TRBV12-3/TRBV12-4 | TGTGCCAGCAGTGGGTTGGAGCAGTACTTC | CASSGLEQYF
TRBD2 | TRBJ2-7 | few | TRBV20-1 | TGCAGTGCTAGACCATTCGGTCTAGCGGGGAGCTCCTACGAGCAGTACTTC | CSARPFGLAGSSYEQYF
- | TRBJ2-7 | once | TRBV24-1 | TGTGCCACCAGTGACCTTGAAAGGGAGCAGTACTTC | CATSDLEREQYF
- | TRBJ1-1 | few | TRBV7-9 | TGTGCCAGCAGCTTAGGGATCGGGGAGATTAGAGAAGCTTTCTTT | CASSLGIGEIREAFF
- | TRBJ1-2 | few | TRBV7-9 | TGTGCCAGCAGCTTCCCAGGAGGGGAAAAAGGCTACACCTTC | CASSFPGGEKGYTF
- | TRBJ1-1 | few | TRBV12-3/TRBV12-4 | TGTGCCAGCAGTTTTGGGGCTCCGGCTTTCTTT | CASSFGAPAFF
- | TRBJ2-5 | few | TRBV11-2 | TGTGCCAGCAGCCCAGGACTGGGGCATGGGACCCAGTACTTC | CASSPGLGHGTQYF
- | TRBJ1-1 | few | TRBV11-3 | TGTGCCAGCAGCTTAGATGAGGGCACTGAAGCTTTCTTT | CASSLDEGTEAFF
- | TRBJ2-7 | few | TRBV7-9 | TGTGCCAGCAGGCCCTTCGAGGACGAGCAGTACTTC | CASRPFEDEQYF
- | TRBJ2-3 | many | TRBV7-8 | TGTGCCAGCAGCTTAGCTAGGATTTGGGGGCCCGCCAGCACAGATACGCAGTATTTT | CASSLARIWGPASTDTQYF
- | TRBJ2-7 | few | TRBV27 | TGTGCCAGCAGAGGTGGCAGGTATCTCTACGAGCAGTACTTC | CASRGGRYLYEQYF
- | TRBJ2-1 | - | TRBV7-7 | TGTGCTAGCAGCCTCGGGCTAGCCCACAATGAGCAGTTCTTC | CASSLGLAHNEQFF
- | TRBJ2-2 | - | TRBV6-6 | TGTGCCAGCACCCAGGGACCCCTAGTCGGCGGGGAGCTGTTTTTT | CASTQGPLVGGELFF
TRBD2 | TRBJ2-2 | - | TRBV5-1 | TGCGCCAGCTCCCGGGGGGATTCGAACACCGGGGAGCTGTTTTTT | CASSRGDSNTGELFF